The sequence of this T cell receptor beta chain was determined in a study of Ad26.COV2.S vaccination and SARS-CoV-2 variants. Across the study: As a participant in COV1001, the donor was in the Ad26.COV2.S trial arm. Administration of Ad26.COV2.S was intramuscular, either once or twice 56 days apart.

Produced via immunoSEQ multiplex PCR; TCRdb's table is partial and in-frame only. This table holds about 680,000 clones, roughly 90% found once. Treatment of the sample: roughly 18 received Ad26.COV2.S at low or high dose, single or two shots; roughly five received placebo; per-sample allocation not given. Collection of the samples took place on day 63 after the first injection of vaccine or placebo. This vaccine is an Ad26 vector that expresses the Wuhan-strain SARS-CoV-2 spike. The clonotype comes from a person between 18 and 59 years old who received the Ad26.COV2.S COVID-19 vaccine or a placebo. The sample in question was peripheral blood, obtained in a trial of Ad26.COV2.S vaccine versus placebo.

The CDR3 region has the DNA TGTGCCAGCAGCCCCCTAGACAGGAATGAGCAGTTCTTC. It encodes CASSPLDRNEQFF. This chain connects TRBV7-9 to TRBJ2-1, with a possible D match to TRBD1 (6 bases). Trimming removed 5 bases at V and 7 bases at J, with 12 bases between. The CDR3 runs to 13 residues. Per germline, CDR1 SEHNR and CDR2 FQNEAQ (reference sequence).